This entry is about one T cell receptor beta chain. TCRdb's table, derived via immunoSEQ multiplex PCR, lists solely in-frame clones and lacks some. The sample records about 25,000 clones, 65% to 80% being singletons. This specimen belongs to a study of cytotoxic CD8 clonotypes in ibrutinib-treated CLL. Study-wide context: Across the patients, 10 to 12 were relapsed/refractory, about 15 treatment-naive and approximately 17 IGHV unmutated.

The CDR3 has 16 residues. CDR1 MNHNS and CDR2 SASEGT come from the germline V gene. Between the trimmed V and J ends, which lost 2 bases and 2 bases, there was a span of 13 bases. Sample: PBMCs, taken after 12 months of ibrutinib treatment. The clonotype was recovered from a human donor with chronic lymphocytic leukemia. The chain recombines TRBV6-1 with TRBJ1-5, with D perhaps matching TRBD1 (5 bases). CDR3 sequence: CASSEKGVWGNQPQHF. The DNA of the CDR3 is TGTGCCAGCAGTGAAAAAGGGGTTTGGGGCAATCAGCCCCAGCATTTT.